The 6 T cell receptor beta chains listed next were all sequenced from one sample in a study of esophageal squamous cell carcinoma under preoperative chemotherapy. As for time point: after preoperative PTX-NDP chemotherapy. Each CDR3 protein is one row after TCRdb ran MiXCR on the PCR reads. The table has about 32,000 distinct CDR3 sequences, roughly 52% seen once. The sample was taken from a patient given preoperative chemotherapy. The receptors stem from a human donor with esophageal squamous cell carcinoma. The donor label of this sample is uncertain.

V and J are TRBV6-8 and TRBJ2-1, with TRBD2 identical over 9 bases. TRBJ2-7 matches the DNA end more closely, so the J call is doubtful. There are 14 residues in the CDR3. Germline CDR1 MNHGY, CDR2 SAAAGT. CDR3 nucleotide sequence: TGTGCCAGCACAGGGGCGGGGGGGGCCTACGAGCAGTACTTC. Translating it yields CASTGAGGAYEQYF.

As to this clonotype: A junction end diverges from the germline sequence, so it may reflect a read error. The chain uses TRBV7-8 and TRBJ2-1; D is ambiguous. The length of the CDR3 is 16 residues. CDR1 is SGHVS and CDR2 is FQNEAQ in the germline V gene. The CDR3 nucleotides read TGTGCCAGCAGCAACCTGGCGGTGTGGCCCGGTAATACTCAGTACTTT. Encoded protein: CASSNLAVWPGNTQYF.

The gene calls are TRBV11-1 and TRBJ2-3, with D tentatively TRBD1 (5 bases). The tail of the sequence fits TRBJ2-7 better, so the J call may be wrong. Germline V gives CDR1 SGHAT, CDR2 FQDESV (reference sequence). The CDR3 extends over 13 amino acids. Written as DNA, the CDR3 is TGTGCCAGCATTCTCGGCAGGGACTACGAGCAGTACTTC. Encoded protein: CASILGRDYEQYF.

Points on this clonotype: An end of the junction differs from the germline gene, which may be a read error. The J gene is TRBJ2-2, the V gene TRBV7-6, with 11 bases matching TRBD2. Per the germline V gene, CDR1 is SGHVS and CDR2 is FNYEAQ. The CDR3 runs 18 residues. In DNA, the CDR3 is TGTGCCAGCAGCTTAGTTATTAGCGGGGGGGCGAACACCGGTGCGCTGTATTTT. Translation: CASSLVISGGANTGALYF.

Details on this clonotype: The CDR3 ends on some other residue instead of the conserved phenylalanine or tryptophan, so this is likely a read error. The DNA is omitted, as the CDR3 cannot be located on it reliably, and the CDR3 follows TCRdb's listing. The chain joins TRBV7-8 to TRBJ2-5; TRBD2, the table's D call, lacks a check against the DNA. Per the germline V gene, CDR1 is SGHVS and CDR2 is FQNEAQ. The CDR3 comprises 17 residues, both ends counted. This CDR3 reads CASSTGLAGQDPTTRLS.

A word on this clonotype: One end of the junction fails to match germline, which may point to a read error. The CDR3 here is CASSLALGGKDTQYF. The CDR3 DNA follows: TGTGCCAGCAGCTTGGCCCTGGGGGGCAAAGATACGCAGTACTTT. V gene TRBV7-6 combines with J gene TRBJ2-3; D is possibly TRBD1 or TRBD2 (6 bases each). The CDR3 length is 15 residues. Germline loops: CDR1 SGHVS, CDR2 FNYEAQ. The full variable domain, completed using reference TRBV7-6 and TRBJ2-3, is GAGVSQSPRYKVTKRGQDVALRCDPISGHVSLYWYRQALGQGPEFLTYFNYEAQQDKSGLPNDRFSAERPEGSISTLTIQRTEQRDSAMYRCASSLALGGKDTQYFGPGTRLTVL.